The rows below give T cell receptor beta chains drawn from one sample of a study of graft-versus-host responses after intestinal transplantation. The method was immunoSEQ multiplex PCR; TCRdb's version includes in-frame clones alone and lacks a portion of them. The sample comprises about 99,000 clones, 80% to 95% of which are singletons, and under 1.5% rests with the top ten. Antigens of these TCRs are unknown. The sample was unstimulated CD8+ T cells sorted from spleen or lymph node cells, taken before intestinal transplant. Receptor source: a human donor who received an intestinal transplant. Both conserved end residues are part of each CDR3. The D gene is left open where the match is weak. Clone size, where shown, is once, few, many, or a class for clones that have expanded.

length,size,V,D,J,CDR3,DNA
15,NA,TRBV2,NA,TRBJ1-5,CASSGVGDSNQPQHF,TGTGCCAGCAGTGGAGTAGGGGATAGCAATCAGCCCCAGCATTTT
13,NA,TRBV7-9,TRBD1,TRBJ1-1,CASRLQGSTEAFF,TGTGCCAGCAGGCTACAGGGGAGCACTGAAGCTTTCTTT
15,NA,TRBV30,NA,TRBJ2-7,CAWSEPETDSYEQYF,TGTGCCTGGAGTGAACCTGAGACGGATTCCTACGAGCAGTACTTC
15,NA,TRBV13,NA,TRBJ1-6,CASSLAPGTNSPLHF,TGTGCCAGCAGCTTAGCCCCAGGGACAAATTCACCCCTCCACTTT
14,NA,TRBV6-4,NA,TRBJ1-6,CASSDSPGASPLHF,TGTGCCAGCAGTGACTCGCCGGGGGCCTCGCCCCTCCACTTT
14,NA,TRBV5-8,NA,TRBJ2-1,CASSPGGPNNEQFF,TGTGCCAGCAGCCCGGGCGGGCCCAACAATGAGCAGTTCTTC
15,NA,TRBV11-2,TRBD2,TRBJ2-1,CASSLASGGFNEQFF,TGTGCCAGCAGCTTAGCTAGCGGGGGGTTCAATGAGCAGTTCTTC
14,NA,TRBV15,NA,TRBJ2-5,CATSKTGAGETQYF,TGTGCCACCAGCAAGACAGGAGCAGGAGAGACCCAGTACTTC
13,NA,TRBV7-8,NA,TRBJ1-2,CASSQQGGYGYTF,TGTGCCAGCAGCCAACAGGGTGGCTATGGCTACACCTTC
14,few,TRBV19,TRBD2,TRBJ2-2,CASSLRGGTGELFF,TGTGCCAGTAGCCTCCGGGGGGGTACCGGGGAGCTGTTTTTT
13,NA,TRBV7-6,NA,TRBJ2-1,CASSFPPYNEQFF,TGTGCCAGCAGCTTCCCCCCCTACAATGAGCAGTTCTTC
16,NA,TRBV5-6,TRBD1,TRBJ2-7,CASSRRPGTGTYEQYF,TGTGCCAGCAGCCGTAGGCCCGGGACAGGGACCTACGAGCAGTACTTC
14,NA,TRBV13,TRBD2,TRBJ2-1,CASSIYGGANEQFF,TGTGCCAGCAGCATCTACGGGGGGGCCAATGAGCAGTTCTTC
15,once,TRBV4-1,NA,TRBJ1-4,CASSPAAGGSEKLFF,TGCGCCAGCAGCCCCGCGGCGGGGGGCAGTGAAAAACTGTTTTTT
12,NA,TRBV4-1,NA,TRBJ2-5,CASSQGKETQYF,TGCGCCAGCAGCCAAGGGAAGGAGACCCAGTACTTC
14,NA,TRBV7-6,NA,TRBJ2-1,CASSEGLPENEQFF,TGTGCCAGCAGCGAGGGACTCCCTGAGAATGAGCAGTTCTTC
16,once,TRBV4-1,NA,TRBJ2-3,CASSQEGGGGTPTQYF,TGCGCCAGCAGCCAAGAAGGGGGCGGGGGTACCCCTACGCAGTATTTT
17,once,TRBV27,NA,TRBJ1-5,CASSKTQNTGFTQPQHF,TGTGCCAGCAGTAAGACGCAAAATACAGGGTTCACTCAGCCCCAGCATTTT
12,NA,TRBV30,NA,TRBJ2-7,CAWSLGSYEQYF,TGTGCCTGGAGTCTAGGCTCCTACGAGCAGTACTTC
17,NA,TRBV27,TRBD2,TRBJ2-1,CASSLNPSGVINNEQFF,TGTGCCAGCAGTTTAAACCCTAGCGGGGTCATCAACAATGAGCAGTTCTTC
12,once,TRBV7-3,NA,TRBJ2-2,CASSPSTGELFF,TGTGCCAGCAGCCCTTCAACCGGGGAGCTGTTTTTT
13,NA,TRBV29-1,NA,TRBJ1-1,CSVEPRTNTEAFF,TGCAGCGTTGAACCCAGAACGAACACTGAAGCTTTCTTT
15,once,TRBV4-1,NA,TRBJ2-1,CASSQDRGFQNEQFF,TGCGCCAGCAGCCAAGATCGGGGCTTCCAGAATGAGCAGTTCTTC
14,once,TRBV19,NA,TRBJ1-5,CASSIGESNQPQHF,TGTGCCAGTAGTATAGGAGAGAGCAATCAGCCCCAGCATTTT
15,NA,TRBV13,TRBD2,TRBJ2-3,CASSTSSGGTDTQYF,TGTGCCAGCAGCACCTCTAGCGGGGGTACAGATACGCAGTATTTT
15,NA,TRBV5-5,NA,TRBJ1-1,CASTDPQGGGTEAFF,TGTGCCAGCACCGACCCTCAGGGAGGGGGCACTGAAGCTTTCTTT
14,NA,TRBV30,NA,TRBJ2-1,CAWEGGSSYNEQFF,TGTGCCTGGGAGGGGGGTAGCTCCTACAATGAGCAGTTCTTC
13,NA,TRBV6-5,NA,TRBJ1-1,CASSYGQSTEAFF,TGTGCCAGCAGTTACGGACAGAGCACTGAAGCTTTCTTT
18,NA,TRBV10-1,TRBD2,TRBJ2-2,CASSESASGGRFTGELFF,TGCGCCAGCAGTGAGTCAGCTAGCGGGGGGAGATTCACCGGGGAGCTGTTTTTT
13,once,TRBV14,NA,TRBJ1-1,CASSQYSGLEAFF,TGTGCCAGCAGCCAATACTCAGGACTTGAAGCTTTCTTT
14,NA,TRBV9,NA,TRBJ1-5,CASSVGGSNQPQHF,TGTGCCAGCAGCGTAGGAGGCAGTAATCAGCCCCAGCATTTT
15,NA,TRBV7-8,NA,TRBJ2-2,CASSLMVIQAGELFF,TGTGCCAGCAGCTTAATGGTTATCCAGGCCGGGGAGCTGTTTTTT
16,few,TRBV7-9,NA,TRBJ1-6,CASSLDKGGDNSPLHF,TGTGCCAGCAGCTTAGACAAGGGGGGGGATAATTCACCCCTCCACTTT
14,NA,TRBV27,NA,TRBJ1-5,CASSSPDGNQPQHF,TGTGCCAGCAGTTCCCCGGACGGGAATCAGCCCCAGCATTTT